These 27 T cell receptor beta chains were all obtained from the same sample, sequenced in a study of blood T cells in healthy people across ages. It was with a sample-barcoded 5' primer and a J-beta primer mix that a second PCR of roughly 7 to 11 cycles was run. TCRdb independently ran MiXCR on the 5' RACE reads; one entry per CDR3 protein. Of hundreds of thousands of distinct CDR3 sequences listed, around a quarter were seen once; the top ten hold 9.4%. This same sample was also taken into another study, of T cells of mothers and their children.

The sequenced sample was blood. The receptors originated from a boy between 5 and 17 years old in good health.

V gene TRBV20-1 combines with J gene TRBJ2-7; 11 bases match TRBD2. Germline V gene lookup returns CDR1 DFQATT and CDR2 SNEGSKA (reference sequence). The CDR3 has 15 amino acids. Trimming took 0 bases from V and 4 from J; bases not matched to a gene: 5. The CDR3: CSARDLGTSGYEQYF. CDR3 nucleotide sequence: TGCAGTGCTAGAGATCTTGGGACTAGCGGTTACGAGCAGTACTTC.

V gene TRBV20-1 combines with J gene TRBJ2-5, with 8 nucleotides matching TRBD2. The J call may be mistaken, given a closer DNA end match to TRBJ2-1. This CDR3 comprises 13 residues. Germline V gene data show CDR1 as DFQATT and CDR2 as SNEGSKA (reference sequence). Here the CDR3 reads CSALTSASRGQFF. CDR3 nucleotides: TGCAGTGCCCTGACTAGCGCATCGCGGGGGCAGTTCTTC.

The chain links TRBV27 to TRBJ2-7; D is possibly TRBD2 (5 bases). V lost 8 bases to trimming and J lost 6 bases, with 11 bases between them. Germline V gene lookup returns CDR1 MNHEY and CDR2 SMNVEV (reference sequence). The CDR3 has 11 amino acids. The CDR3 bases are TGTGCCAGCCGGGATCGGAGCGAGCAGTACTTC. This encodes CASRDRSEQYF.

V gene TRBV7-3 combines with J gene TRBJ2-2; D not certain. V shed 9 bases and J shed 5 bases, with 13 bases lying between them. The CDR3 is 13 residues long. The V gene's germline CDR1 is SGHTA and CDR2 FQGTGA. The CDR3 nucleotides read TGTGCCAGTAGCCCTCTCGATACCGGGGAGCTGTTTTTT. This translates into CASSPLDTGELFF.

This sequence joins TRBV11-2 and TRBJ2-1; 11 nucleotides line up with TRBD2. Germline V gene sequence: CDR1 SGHAT, CDR2 FQNNGV. The CDR3 is 17 amino acids. The junction had 8 bases not matched to a gene; V was cut back by 5 bases and J by 2 bases. CDR3 bases: TGTGCCAGCAGCCCTCACCTACTAGCGGGGGCCTACAATGAGCAGTTCTTC. Its protein is CASSPHLLAGAYNEQFF.

The rearrangement uses TRBV6-2 or TRBV6-3 and TRBJ2-7, with D possibly matching TRBD1 (5 bases). The germline V gene has CDR1 MNHEY and CDR2 SVGEGT. V was clipped by 2 bases and J by 3 bases, with 14 bases between them. This CDR3 is 15 amino acids long. The CDR3 DNA follows: TGTGCCAGCAGTTACGAGCAGGGAACAATCTACGAGCAGTACTTC. As protein: CASSYEQGTIYEQYF.

This clonotype was found a few times. The chain employs TRBV20-1 and TRBJ2-5; 10 bases align to TRBD2. The CDR3 runs 16 residues. Germline V gene data show CDR1 as DFQATT and CDR2 as SNEGSKA (reference sequence). Unmatched junction bases numbered 14, after V lost 6 bases and J lost 4 bases. The CDR3 sequence is CSAQDGERGGLETQYF. As DNA, the CDR3 is TGCAGTGCCCAAGATGGAGAGCGGGGGGGCCTAGAGACCCAGTACTTC.

This chain uses TRBV5-6 with TRBJ1-6, with D possibly TRBD1 on 5 matching bases. V was trimmed by 0 bases and J by 6 bases, leaving 7 bases between them. From germline, CDR1 is SGHDT and CDR2 YYEEEE. CDR3 length equals 14 residues. DNA of the CDR3: TGTGCCAGCAGCTTGGGGGACGCTAATTCACCCCTCCACTTT. Translating it yields CASSLGDANSPLHF.

The V gene is TRBV12-3 or TRBV12-4, the J gene TRBJ2-5; TRBD2 aligns across 10 bases. The CDR3 contains 16 residues. J gave up 4 bases and V 5 bases, and 10 bases lay outside the gene matches. The CDR3 DNA sequence: TGTGCCAGCAGTCAACAGACTAGCGGGTGGGGAGAGACCCAGTACTTC. This translates into CASSQQTSGWGETQYF.

The J gene is TRBJ2-7, the V gene TRBV12-3 or TRBV12-4; maybe TRBD2 (6 bases). The CDR3 runs 15 residues. The V end lost 6 bases, the J end lost 5 bases, and 20 bases lay between the germline ends. In DNA, the CDR3 is TGTGCCAGCAGCCCAGTTGCGGGACTCCGGGACGAGCAGTACTTC. Its translation: CASSPVAGLRDEQYF.

J is TRBJ2-5 and V is TRBV6-5; weak D call: TRBD2 (7 bases). The length of the CDR3 is 17 residues. Germline loops: CDR1 MNHEY, CDR2 SVGAGI. Trimming stripped 0 bases from V and 2 bases from J, with 16 bases between. The CDR3 loop reads CASSYSTRGAGQETQYF. In DNA, the CDR3 is TGTGCCAGCAGTTACTCTACTCGGGGGGCCGGACAAGAGACCCAGTACTTC.

This clonotype appeared a few times. The junction departs from the called germline gene at one end, perhaps through a read error. The genes are TRBV28 and TRBJ1-5, with 7 bases matching TRBD1. CDR1 and CDR2 from the germline V gene are MDHEN and SYDVKM. CDR3 size: 22 residues. Here the CDR3 reads CASSTGAPLRLDRIDSNQPQHF. Here the CDR3 DNA reads TGCGCCAGCAGCACAGGGGCGCCTCTACGTCTCGATAGAATCGATAGCAATCAGCCCCAGCATTTT. The variable domain in full, completed from reference TRBV28 and TRBJ1-5, reads DVKVTQSSRYLVKRTGEKVFLECVQDMDHENMFWYRQDPGLGLRLIYFSYDVKMKEKGDIPEGYSVSREKKERFSLILESASTNQTSMYLCASSTGAPLRLDRIDSNQPQHFGDGTRLSIL.

Many counts were recorded for this clonotype. V and J are TRBV7-2 and TRBJ2-7; 13 nucleotides match TRBD2. Looked up from germline, CDR1 is SGHTA and CDR2 is FQGNSA. The CDR3 is 15 amino acids. V dropped 5 bases and J dropped 5; count of bases not matched to a gene: 6. CDR3 residues: CASSRTSGRWNEQYF. In nucleotides, the CDR3 is TGTGCCAGCAGCCGGACTAGCGGGAGATGGAACGAGCAGTACTTC.

This sequence joins TRBV6-5 and TRBJ2-2; either TRBD1 or TRBD2 may supply D (10 bases each). The CDR3 covers 19 residues. Between the trimmed V and J ends, which lost 2 bases and 4 bases, there was a span of 23 bases. The germline V gene encodes CDR1 MNHEY and CDR2 SVGAGI. The CDR3 reads CASSYPDRGTSEGTGELFF. DNA of the CDR3: TGTGCCAGCAGTTACCCGGACAGGGGGACTAGCGAGGGCACCGGGGAGCTGTTTTTT.

This chain connects TRBV3-1 to TRBJ2-3; TRBD2 aligns across 11 bases. Germline loops: CDR1 LGHDT, CDR2 YNNKEL (reference sequence). This CDR3 has 16 amino acids. V was pared by 2 bases and J by 5 bases, with 6 bases of the junction left unmatched. This chain's CDR3 is CASSQPLAGGEDTQYF. CDR3 bases: TGTGCCAGCAGCCAACCTCTAGCGGGAGGTGAAGATACGCAGTATTTT.

This clonotype was seen only a few times. The chain employs TRBV7-9 and TRBJ2-4; no reliable D call. Per the germline V gene, CDR1 is SEHNR and CDR2 is FQNEAQ (reference sequence). The CDR3 covers 15 residues. Trimming shortened V by 7 bases and J by 2 bases, and 15 bases separated the two germline ends. CDR3 loop: CASTLSGLTKNIQYF. CDR3 sequence (DNA): TGTGCCAGCACCCTTTCGGGCCTAACCAAAAACATTCAGTACTTC.

In its sample, this clonotype was seen a few times. The CDR3 reads CSARDLGAYNTEAFF. The CDR3 DNA is TGCAGTGCTAGAGATCTCGGGGCGTATAACACTGAAGCTTTCTTT. The J gene is TRBJ1-1, the V gene TRBV20-1; D might be TRBD1 (5 bases). Germline-derived CDR1 and CDR2 are DFQATT and SNEGSKA (reference sequence). Trimming left V 0 bases short and J 2 bases short, with 13 bases between. This CDR3 contains 15 residues.

J is TRBJ2-5 and V is TRBV11-2; 12 bases match TRBD2. The CDR3 spans 16 residues. Germline V gene data show CDR1 as SGHAT and CDR2 as FQNNGV. V lost 1 base to trimming and J lost 0 bases; unmatched junction nucleotides: 0. CDR3 coding DNA: TGTGCCAGCAGCTTAGGGACTAGCGGGGACCAAGAGACCCAGTACTTC. Residues: CASSLGTSGDQETQYF. Full variable domain (rest looked up from reference TRBV11-2 and TRBJ2-5): EAGVAQSPRYKIIEKRQSVAFWCNPISGHATLYWYQQILGQGPKLLIQFQNNGVVDDSQLPKDRFSAERLKGVDSTLKIQPAKLEDSAVYLCASSLGTSGDQETQYFGPGTRLLVL.

This sequence joins TRBV18 and TRBJ2-7; no clear D. The CDR3 has 13 residues. CDR1 is KGHSH and CDR2 is LQKENI in the germline V gene. With 3 bases removed from V and 4 bases from J, the gap between germline ends came to 10 bases. The CDR3 region has the DNA TGTGCCAGCTCACCGGGTGGGGATTACGAGCAGTACTTC. Translated: CASSPGGDYEQYF. Complete variable domain (other parts from reference TRBV18 and TRBJ2-7): NAGVMQNPRHLVRRRGQEARLRCSPMKGHSHVYWYRQLPEEGLKFMVYLQKENIIDESGMPKERFSAEFPKEGPSILRIQQVVRGDSAAYFCASSPGGDYEQYFGPGTRLTVT.

The chain couples TRBV27 to TRBJ2-6; 8 positions match TRBD1. The CDR3 runs 16 residues. Germline CDR1 and CDR2: MNHEY and SMNVEV (reference sequence). V lost 6 bases and J lost 3; bases outside the gene matches: 7. The CDR3 DNA follows: TGTGCCAGCAGCAGGGGGCGGAAAAGTGGGGCCAACGTCCTGACTTTC. Translating gives CASSRGRKSGANVLTF.

This clonotype was observed a handful of times. The rearrangement uses TRBV19 and TRBJ2-7, with 8 bases matching TRBD2. This CDR3 region has 14 residues. The V gene end was trimmed by 3 bases and the J gene end by 3 bases; junction bases not matched to a gene: 4. The V gene's germline CDR1 is LNHDA and CDR2 SQIVND (reference sequence). CDR3 sequence (DNA): TGTGCCAGTAGTATCCAGGCGGGAGGCTACGAGCAGTACTTC. Amino acid sequence: CASSIQAGGYEQYF.

The table lists this clonotype with a few counts. The chain has TRBV5-1 and TRBJ2-3; TRBD1 matches 8 bases. The germline V gene encodes CDR1 SGHRS and CDR2 YFSETQ. This CDR3 is built from 15 residues. The J segment lost 2 bases and the V segment lost 4 bases, leaving 6 bases of the junction unmatched. CDR3 sequence: CASSPGQAFTDTQYF. CDR3 bases: TGCGCCAGCAGCCCGGGACAGGCGTTCACAGATACGCAGTATTTT. The full variable domain, rest sourced from reference TRBV5-1 and TRBJ2-3, is KAGVTQTPRYLIKTRGQQVTLSCSPISGHRSVSWYQQTPGQGLQFLFEYFSETQRNKGNFPGRFSGRQFSNSRSEMNVSTLELGDSALYLCASSPGQAFTDTQYFGPGTRLTVL.

This sequence joins TRBV4-3 and TRBJ2-4; D possibly corresponds to TRBD1 (5 bases). There are 19 residues in the CDR3. Trimming left V 2 bases short and J 0 bases short, with 20 bases between. Germline-derived CDR1 and CDR2 are LGHNA and YSLEER. The CDR3 DNA reads TGCGCCAGCAGCCAATTCTACAGCAGGGCCACCTTAGCCAAAAACATTCAGTACTTC. Translated: CASSQFYSRATLAKNIQYF.

The CDR3 protein is CASRPVRAGYEQYF. Written as DNA, the CDR3 is TGTGCCAGTAGACCCGTTCGAGCGGGCTACGAGCAGTACTTC. The V gene is TRBV19, the J gene TRBJ2-7; D might be TRBD2 (6 bases). Trimming cost V 6 bases and J 3 bases, with 15 bases left between them. This CDR3 contains 14 residues. Germline CDR1 is LNHDA and CDR2 is SQIVND (reference sequence).

This clonotype was detected only a few times. The junction differs from germline at one of its ends, possibly a read error. The CDR3 spells CTSSLSRLEGYTF. The CDR3 DNA sequence: TGTACCAGCAGTTTATCCCGCCTCGAAGGCTACACCTTC. The chain is built from TRBV27 and TRBJ1-2, with D hard to call. Germline V lookup: CDR1 MNHEY, CDR2 SMNVEV (reference sequence). This CDR3 region has 13 residues.

This clonotype was detected ten times or more. The chain recombines TRBV5-1 with TRBJ2-1; D tentatively fits TRBD1 or TRBD2 (5 bases each). The CDR3 length is 15 residues. Germline V CDR1 and CDR2: SGHRS, YFSETQ. Trimming took off 0 bases at V and 9 bases at J, with 16 bases between the two ends. The CDR3 bases are TGCGCCAGCAGCTTGGCCTCGCCCACTGGGGGTGAGCAGTTCTTC. Its translation is CASSLASPTGGEQFF.

CDR3 in DNA: TGCAGTGTATGGGGGGACGGCGAGCAGTACTTC. This translates into CSVWGDGEQYF. The rearrangement joins TRBV20-1 to TRBJ2-7; possibly TRBD2 for D (6 bases). Trimming stripped 7 bases from V and 6 bases from J, with 13 bases between. The CDR3 runs 11 residues. Germline lookup yields CDR1 DFQATT and CDR2 SNEGSKA (reference sequence).